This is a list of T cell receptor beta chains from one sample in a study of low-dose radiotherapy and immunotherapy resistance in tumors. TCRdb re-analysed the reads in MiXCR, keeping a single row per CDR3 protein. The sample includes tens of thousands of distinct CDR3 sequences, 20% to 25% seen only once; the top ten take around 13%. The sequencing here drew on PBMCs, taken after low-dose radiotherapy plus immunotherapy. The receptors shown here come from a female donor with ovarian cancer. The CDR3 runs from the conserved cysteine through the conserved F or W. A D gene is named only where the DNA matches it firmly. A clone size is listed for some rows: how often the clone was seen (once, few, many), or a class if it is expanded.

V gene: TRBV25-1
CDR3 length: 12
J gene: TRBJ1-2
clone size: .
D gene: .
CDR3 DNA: TGTGCCAGCAGCGTGACAAACTATGGCTACACCTTC
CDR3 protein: CASSVTNYGYTF

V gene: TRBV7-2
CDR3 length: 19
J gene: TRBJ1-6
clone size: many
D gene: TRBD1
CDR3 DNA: TGTGCCAGCAGCTCACCCACCAACTTAAAACAGGGGGCACGTTCACCCCTCCACTTT
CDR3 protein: CASSSPTNLKQGARSPLHF

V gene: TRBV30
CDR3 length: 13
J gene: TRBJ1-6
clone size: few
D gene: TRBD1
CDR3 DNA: TGTGCCTGGACCACAGGGGGTTTTTCACCCCTCCACTTT
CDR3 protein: CAWTTGGFSPLHF

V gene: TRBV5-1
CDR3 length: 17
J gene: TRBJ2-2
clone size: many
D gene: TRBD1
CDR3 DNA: TGCGCCAGCAGCTTGGCCTTTAGACAGGGGACCACCGGGGAGCTGTTTTTT
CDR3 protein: CASSLAFRQGTTGELFF

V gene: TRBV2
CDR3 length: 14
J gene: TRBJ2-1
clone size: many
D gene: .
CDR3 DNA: TGTGCCAGCAGTGGCGGGATGATAGCCAATGAGCAGTTCTTC
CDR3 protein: CASSGGMIANEQFF

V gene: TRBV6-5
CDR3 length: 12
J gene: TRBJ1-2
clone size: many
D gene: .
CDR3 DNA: TGTGCCAGCAGTAAGCCCCTCTGGGGCTACACCTTC
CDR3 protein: CASSKPLWGYTF

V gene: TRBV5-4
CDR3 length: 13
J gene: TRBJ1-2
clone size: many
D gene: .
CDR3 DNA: TGTGCCAGCAGCGGGACACGTAACTATGGCTACACCTTC
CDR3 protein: CASSGTRNYGYTF

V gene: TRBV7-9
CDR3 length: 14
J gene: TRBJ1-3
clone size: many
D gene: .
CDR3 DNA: TGTGCCAGCAGCTTCGCGGGCTCTGGAAACACCATATATTTT
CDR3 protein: CASSFAGSGNTIYF

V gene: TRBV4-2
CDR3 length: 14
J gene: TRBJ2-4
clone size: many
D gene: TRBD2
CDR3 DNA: TGTGCCAGCAGCCAAGATGGGCGGGAGGCCCGTCCGTACTTC
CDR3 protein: CASSQDGREARPYF

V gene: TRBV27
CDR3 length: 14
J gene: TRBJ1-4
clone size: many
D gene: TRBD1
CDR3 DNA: TGTGCCAGCAGTTTAAGAGGGACAGACGAAAAACTGTTTTTT
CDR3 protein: CASSLRGTDEKLFF

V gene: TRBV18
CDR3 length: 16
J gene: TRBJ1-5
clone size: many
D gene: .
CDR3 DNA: TGTGCCAGCTCACCACCTACGGGACAAGGCAATCAGCCCCAGCATTTT
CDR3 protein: CASSPPTGQGNQPQHF

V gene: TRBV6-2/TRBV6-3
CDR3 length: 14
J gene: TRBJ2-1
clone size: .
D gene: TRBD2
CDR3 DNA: TGTGCCAGCAGTCTCCCTAGCGGGGCAGCTGAGCAGTTCTTC
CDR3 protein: CASSLPSGAAEQFF

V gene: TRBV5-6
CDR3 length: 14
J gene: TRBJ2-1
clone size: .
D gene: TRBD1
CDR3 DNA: TGTGCCAGCAGCGAGGGACAGGGTTACAATGAGCAGTTCTTC
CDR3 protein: CASSEGQGYNEQFF

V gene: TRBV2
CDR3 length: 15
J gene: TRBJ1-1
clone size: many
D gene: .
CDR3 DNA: TGTGCCAGCAGTTACACACAGTCATTTTACACTGAAGCTTTCTTT
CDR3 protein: CASSYTQSFYTEAFF

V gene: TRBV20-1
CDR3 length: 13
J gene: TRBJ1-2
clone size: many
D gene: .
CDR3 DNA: TGCAGTGCTATGTCGGGGGATGGCTATGGCTACACCTTC
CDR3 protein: CSAMSGDGYGYTF

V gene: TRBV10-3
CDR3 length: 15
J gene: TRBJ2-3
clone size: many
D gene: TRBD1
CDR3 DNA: TGTGCCATCACCATGGGACAGTCCGACGAGGGTACGCAGTATTTT
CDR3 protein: CAITMGQSDEGTQYF

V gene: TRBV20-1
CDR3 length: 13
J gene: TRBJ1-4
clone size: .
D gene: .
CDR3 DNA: TGCAGTGCTAGAGATGGGCCAGGTGAAAAACTGTTTTTT
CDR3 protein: CSARDGPGEKLFF

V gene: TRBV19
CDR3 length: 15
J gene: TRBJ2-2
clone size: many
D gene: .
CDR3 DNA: TGTGCCAGTACCCCGGGACATACGAACACCGGGGAGCTGTTTTTT
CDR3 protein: CASTPGHTNTGELFF

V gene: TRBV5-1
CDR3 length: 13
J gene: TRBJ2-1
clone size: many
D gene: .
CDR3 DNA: TGCGCCAGCAGCCTGTTCCGCGGCAATGAGCAGTTCTTC
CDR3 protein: CASSLFRGNEQFF

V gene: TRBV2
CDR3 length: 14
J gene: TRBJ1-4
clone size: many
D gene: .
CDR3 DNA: TGTGCCAGCAGCCCAGGACAGCGTAATGAAAAACTGTTTTTT
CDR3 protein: CASSPGQRNEKLFF

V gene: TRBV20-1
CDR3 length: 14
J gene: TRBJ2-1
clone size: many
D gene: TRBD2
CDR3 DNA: TGCAGTGCGGTAGCGGGAAACCCCTACAATGAGCAGTTCTTC
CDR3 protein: CSAVAGNPYNEQFF

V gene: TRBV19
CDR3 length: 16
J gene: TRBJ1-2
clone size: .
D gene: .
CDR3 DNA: TGTGCCAGTAGTATATTGGGCAGGGGAGGCGGCTATGGCTACACCTTC
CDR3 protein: CASSILGRGGGYGYTF

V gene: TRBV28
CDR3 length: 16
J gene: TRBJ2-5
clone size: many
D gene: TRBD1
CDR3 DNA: TGTGCCAGCAGTTTGATCAGGGGGAGTGGGCAAGAGACCCAGTACTTC
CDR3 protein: CASSLIRGSGQETQYF

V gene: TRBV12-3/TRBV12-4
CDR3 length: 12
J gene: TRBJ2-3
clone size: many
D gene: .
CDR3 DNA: TGTGCCAGCACTCCCAACACAGATACGCAGTATTTT
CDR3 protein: CASTPNTDTQYF

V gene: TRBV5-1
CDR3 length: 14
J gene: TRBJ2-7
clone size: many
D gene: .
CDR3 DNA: TGCGCCAGCAGCTTGGACAGGCGATCCTACGAGCAGTACTTC
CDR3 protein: CASSLDRRSYEQYF

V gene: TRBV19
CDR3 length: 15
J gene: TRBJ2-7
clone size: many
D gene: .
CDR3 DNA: TGTGCCAGTAGTAGACGGGACGGGATGAGGAACGAGCAGTACTTC
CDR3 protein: CASSRRDGMRNEQYF

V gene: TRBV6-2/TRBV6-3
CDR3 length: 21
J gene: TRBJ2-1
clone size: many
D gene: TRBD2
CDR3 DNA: TGTGCCAGCAGTTCTCAAGACAGGGGGGGACTAGCGGGAGCAGCGTACAATGAGCAGTTCTTC
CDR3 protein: CASSSQDRGGLAGAAYNEQFF

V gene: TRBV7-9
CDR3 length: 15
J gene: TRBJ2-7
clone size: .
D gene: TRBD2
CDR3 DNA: TGTGCCAGCACCCAAGGACTAGCGGGCTCGCGCGAGCAGTACTTC
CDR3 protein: CASTQGLAGSREQYF

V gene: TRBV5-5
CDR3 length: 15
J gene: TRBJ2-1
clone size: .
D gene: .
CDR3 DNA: TGTGCCAGCAGCTTGGCGGGGGCCACCTACAATGAGCAGTTCTTC
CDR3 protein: CASSLAGATYNEQFF

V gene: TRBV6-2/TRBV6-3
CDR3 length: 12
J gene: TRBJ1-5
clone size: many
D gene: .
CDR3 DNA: TGTGCCAGCAGTTACGGGAACCAGCCCCAGCATTTT
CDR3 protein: CASSYGNQPQHF

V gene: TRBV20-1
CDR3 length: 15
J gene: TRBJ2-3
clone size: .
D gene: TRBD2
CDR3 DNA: TGCAGTGCGGCCGGGACCGCGGGGGAACCAGATACGCAGTATTTT
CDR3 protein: CSAAGTAGEPDTQYF

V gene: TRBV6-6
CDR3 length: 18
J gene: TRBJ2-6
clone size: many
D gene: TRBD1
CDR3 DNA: TGTGCCAGCAGTCGAGTGACAGGGGCTGCCTCTGGGGCCAACGTCCTGACTTTC
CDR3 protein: CASSRVTGAASGANVLTF

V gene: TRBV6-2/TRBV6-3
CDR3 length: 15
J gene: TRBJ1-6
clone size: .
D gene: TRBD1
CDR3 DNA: TGTGCCAGCAGTGACCCGGGACAGGGTCGGTCACCCCTCCACTTT
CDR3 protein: CASSDPGQGRSPLHF

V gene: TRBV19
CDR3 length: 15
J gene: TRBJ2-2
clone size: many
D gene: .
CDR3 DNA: TGTGCCAGTAGTATACGAGGGCCGAGCACCGGGGAGCTGTTTTTT
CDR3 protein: CASSIRGPSTGELFF

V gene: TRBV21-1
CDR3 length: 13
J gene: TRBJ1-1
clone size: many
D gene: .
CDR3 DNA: TGTGCCAGCCCCAGGGAGGGGAACACTGAAGCTTTCTTT
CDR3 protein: CASPREGNTEAFF

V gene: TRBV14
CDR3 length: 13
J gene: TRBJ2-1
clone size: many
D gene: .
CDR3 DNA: TGTGCCAGCAGCCAAGATTTGGGAGATGAGCAGTTCTTC
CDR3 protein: CASSQDLGDEQFF

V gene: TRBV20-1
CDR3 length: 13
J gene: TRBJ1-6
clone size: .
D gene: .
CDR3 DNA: TGCAGTGCTAGAGATCAGTCCAAAGGGCCCCTCCACTTT
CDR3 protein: CSARDQSKGPLHF

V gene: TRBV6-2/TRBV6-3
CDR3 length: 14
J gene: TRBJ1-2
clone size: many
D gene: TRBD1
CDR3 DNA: TGTGCCAGCAGTCAGGGGGCGAAAAACTATGGCTACACCTTC
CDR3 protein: CASSQGAKNYGYTF

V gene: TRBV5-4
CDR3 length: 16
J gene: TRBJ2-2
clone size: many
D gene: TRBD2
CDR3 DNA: TGTGCCAGCAGCTTGGGGCTAGCGGTGAACACCGGGGAGCTGTTTTTT
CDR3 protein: CASSLGLAVNTGELFF

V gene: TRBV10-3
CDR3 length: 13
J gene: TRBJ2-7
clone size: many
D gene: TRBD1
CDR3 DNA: TGTGCCATCAGCCCAGACAGGGCGTACGAGCAGTACTTC
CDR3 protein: CAISPDRAYEQYF

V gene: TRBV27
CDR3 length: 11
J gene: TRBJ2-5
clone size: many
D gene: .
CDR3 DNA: TGTGCCGCGAAAGGGACTGGGACCCAGTACTTC
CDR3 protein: CAAKGTGTQYF

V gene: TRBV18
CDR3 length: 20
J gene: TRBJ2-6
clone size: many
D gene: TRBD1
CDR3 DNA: TGTGCCAGCTCACCATTATTGGGACAGGTTCCCTCTTCTGGGGCCAACGTCCTGACTTTC
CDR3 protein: CASSPLLGQVPSSGANVLTF

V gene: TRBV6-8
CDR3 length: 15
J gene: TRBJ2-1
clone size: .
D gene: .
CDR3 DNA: TGTGCCAGCAGGTCTGACAGGCCCCCTCGCAATGAGCAGTTCTTC
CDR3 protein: CASRSDRPPRNEQFF

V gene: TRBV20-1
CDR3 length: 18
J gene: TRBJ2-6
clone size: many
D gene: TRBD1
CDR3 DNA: TGCAGTGCTAGAGCCCGAGACAGGGTACCTTCTGGGGCCAACGTCCTGACTTTC
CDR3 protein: CSARARDRVPSGANVLTF

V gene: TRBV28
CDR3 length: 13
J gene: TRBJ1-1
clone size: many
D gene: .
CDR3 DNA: TGTGCCAGCAGTTTCCCAGTTACCACTGAAGCTTTCTTT
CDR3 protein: CASSFPVTTEAFF

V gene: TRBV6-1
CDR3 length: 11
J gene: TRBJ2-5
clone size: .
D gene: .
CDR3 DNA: TGTGCCAGCTCCGTCGTCAATGACCAGTACTTC
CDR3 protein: CASSVVNDQYF

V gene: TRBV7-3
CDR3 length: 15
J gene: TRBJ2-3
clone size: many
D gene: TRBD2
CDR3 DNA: TGTGCCAGCAGCTTATCGGGACTACACACAGATACGCAGTATTTT
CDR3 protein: CASSLSGLHTDTQYF

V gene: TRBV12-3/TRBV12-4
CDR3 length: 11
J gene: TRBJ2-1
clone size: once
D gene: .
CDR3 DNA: TGTGCCAGCAGGGCCCGTAATGAGCAGTTCTTC
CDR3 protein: CASRARNEQFF

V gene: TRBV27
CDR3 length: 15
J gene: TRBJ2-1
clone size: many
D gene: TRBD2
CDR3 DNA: TGTGCCAGCAGTTTGCGGGGGGCCTCCTACAATGAGCAGTTCTTC
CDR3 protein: CASSLRGASYNEQFF

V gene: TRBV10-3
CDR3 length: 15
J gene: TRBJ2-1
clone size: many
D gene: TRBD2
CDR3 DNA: TGTGCCATCAGTCTTAGCGGGAGGGACAACAATGAGCAGTTCTTC
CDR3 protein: CAISLSGRDNNEQFF

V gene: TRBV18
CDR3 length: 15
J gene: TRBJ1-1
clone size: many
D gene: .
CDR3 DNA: TGTGCCAGCTCAGGGGGATTTGGTAAGGACACTGAAGCTTTCTTT
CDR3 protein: CASSGGFGKDTEAFF